The 18 T cell receptor beta chains below come from one sample, sequenced in a study of CD8+CD57+ T cells in acquired aplastic anemia. Profiling of TCR beta VDJ combinations and CDR3 sequences used genomic DNA as template. TCRdb processed the reads anew with MiXCR; each CDR3 protein has one entry. The sample holds about 190,000 distinct CDR3 sequences, roughly half seen once. The sequenced sample was sorted CD4+, CD8+, or CD8+CD57+ T cells (not recorded which) from PBMCs. These receptors all come from a human donor in good health, serving as a control.

This clonotype was counted ten times or more. CDR3 sequence reads: CASRSLSGGQETQYF. For the CDR3, the DNA is TGTGCCAGTAGGTCGCTTAGCGGGGGGCAAGAGACCCAGTACTTC. The chain couples TRBV19 to TRBJ2-5, with TRBD2 matching over 10 bases. V lost 6 bases to trimming and J lost 2 bases; unmatched junction nucleotides: 6. Germline CDR1 LNHDA, CDR2 SQIVND (reference sequence). The CDR3 extends over 15 amino acids.

The chain couples TRBV20-1 to TRBJ2-5, with D unresolved. Trimming took 0 bases from V and 5 from J, leaving 10 bases between them. Germline V gene data show CDR1 as DFQATT and CDR2 as SNEGSKA (reference sequence). The CDR3 runs to 13 residues. For the CDR3, the DNA is TGCAGTGCTAGAGATCTCAGCCTGGAGACCCAGTACTTC. Translating gives CSARDLSLETQYF.

The chain has TRBV7-2 and TRBJ2-7; D uncertain. With 10 bases removed from V and 0 bases from J, the gap between germline ends came to 13 bases. The CDR3 extends over 13 amino acids. Per germline, CDR1 SGHTA and CDR2 FQGNSA. CDR3 bases: TGTGCCACCAGAGGAGCAGGCTCCTACGAGCAGTACTTC. This sequence encodes CATRGAGSYEQYF.

The chain is built from TRBV6-6 and TRBJ2-2; TRBD1 might be the D (5 bases). Trimming shortened V by 7 bases and J by 4 bases, and 13 bases separated the two germline ends. CDR1 is MNHNY and CDR2 is SVGAGI in the germline V gene (reference sequence). The CDR3 runs to 14 residues. CDR3 sequence reads: CASTRGQRTGELFF. The CDR3 DNA is TGTGCCAGCACCAGAGGACAACGCACCGGGGAGCTGTTTTTT.

V and J are TRBV7-2 and TRBJ2-6; D possibly corresponds to TRBD2 (5 bases). Per germline, CDR1 SGHTA and CDR2 FQGNSA. CDR3 length: 14 amino acids. Trimming shortened V by 4 bases and J by 2 bases, and 6 bases separated the two germline ends. The CDR3 coding sequence is TGTGCCAGCAGCTCCGGGACTGGGGCCAACGTCCTGACTTTC. This translates into CASSSGTGANVLTF.

The rearrangement links TRBV10-1 to TRBJ2-7; 8 nucleotides agree with TRBD1. The CDR3 totals 15 residues. V shed 2 bases and J 5 bases; nucleotides not matched to a gene: 8. The germline V gene has CDR1 WNHNN and CDR2 SYGVQD (reference sequence). CDR3 region: CASSEAGGDFHEQYF. The CDR3 DNA follows: TGCGCCAGCAGTGAGGCAGGGGGCGACTTCCACGAGCAGTACTTC.

This chain joins TRBV19 and TRBJ2-5; D assignment may be TRBD1 or TRBD2 (5 bases each). The CDR3 has 16 amino acids. The germline V gene has CDR1 LNHDA and CDR2 SQIVND (reference sequence). The V end was cut by 4 bases, the J end by 2 bases, with 17 bases between. The CDR3 DNA reads as TGTGCCAGTAGTACGTCAGGGAGAGGTCGGCAAGAGACCCAGTACTTC. It codes for CASSTSGRGRQETQYF.

In DNA, the CDR3 is TGTGCCAGTAGTGCCCGGGACGCCTTCTCCCTTGGCTACACCTTC. Protein product: CASSARDAFSLGYTF. J is TRBJ1-2 and V is TRBV19; TRBD1 might be the D (5 bases). Per germline, CDR1 LNHDA and CDR2 SQIVND (reference sequence). Trimming removed 5 bases at V and 7 bases at J, with 20 bases between. The CDR3 totals 15 residues.

The CDR3 sequence: CASSPPTGRREKLFF. The CDR3 bases are TGTGCCAGCAGTCCACCGACAGGGCGTCGAGAAAAACTGTTTTTT. V gene TRBV28 combines with J gene TRBJ1-4; 7 bases are a match to TRBD1. The germline gives CDR1 MDHEN, CDR2 SYDVKM. CDR3 length: 15 amino acids. Trimming cost V 5 bases and J 8 bases; bases outside gene matches: 11.

This clonotype was counted many times. The V call is TRBV10-3, the J call TRBJ1-2, with D tentatively TRBD1 (5 bases). Trimming took 1 base from V and 4 from J, leaving 7 bases between them. Germline loops: CDR1 ENHRY, CDR2 SYGVKD. The CDR3 has 13 amino acids. The chain's CDR3 is CAISEFDSYGYTF. CDR3 in DNA: TGTGCCATCAGTGAGTTCGACAGCTATGGCTACACCTTC.

The chain combines TRBV6-9 with TRBJ2-7, with 7 nucleotides matching TRBD2. V gave up 6 bases and J gave up 5 bases; unmatched junction bases: 7. Germline V gene lookup returns CDR1 MNHGY and CDR2 SVAAGI. The CDR3 runs 13 residues. The CDR3 sequence is CASRGGGRDEQYF. The DNA for the CDR3 is TGTGCCAGCAGGGGGGGGGGAAGAGACGAGCAGTACTTC.

This clonotype showed up just a few times. The chain is built from TRBV7-8 and TRBJ1-2, with a tentative D call TRBD1 (6 bases). Trimming pared 5 bases from V and 6 bases from J, leaving 19 bases between. Germline V gene data show CDR1 as SGHVS and CDR2 as FQNEAQ. The length of the CDR3 is 15 residues. The CDR3 DNA is TGTGCCAGCAGCGGGACACCTAATCAATGGGATGGCTACACCTTC. Protein sequence: CASSGTPNQWDGYTF.

This chain uses TRBV24-1 with TRBJ2-7; D is uncertain. Trimming shortened V by 9 bases and J by 3 bases, and 8 bases separated the two germline ends. Per the germline V gene, CDR1 is KGHDR and CDR2 is SFDVKD. The CDR3 has 11 amino acids. CDR3: CATLPLYEQYV. The CDR3 DNA sequence: TGTGCCACCTTGCCCCTCTACGAGCAGTACGTC.

The rearrangement joins TRBV9 to TRBJ1-6; 9 bases are a match to TRBD1. The CDR3 extends over 15 amino acids. CDR1 is SGDLS, CDR2 YYNGEE, per germline. V was pared by 0 bases and J by 9 bases, with 4 bases of the junction left unmatched. As DNA, the CDR3 is TGTGCCAGCAGCGTAGCGGGGACAGGGTCTTCACCCCTCCACTTT. Protein sequence: CASSVAGTGSSPLHF.

This clonotype showed up many times. The chain links TRBV3-1 to TRBJ1-1; weak D call: TRBD1 (5 bases). CDR3 size: 12 residues. Trimming cost V 0 bases and J 10 bases, with 9 bases left between them. The germline gives CDR1 LGHDT, CDR2 YNNKEL (reference sequence). The CDR3 here is CASSQERGGAFF. CDR3 nucleotide sequence: TGTGCCAGCAGCCAAGAAAGGGGAGGAGCTTTCTTT.

This clonotype was counted only a few times. This chain joins TRBV25-1 and TRBJ2-5; weak D call: TRBD1 (6 bases). Trimming removed 7 bases from V and 3 bases from J, with 12 bases in between. Germline lookup yields CDR1 MGHDK and CDR2 SYGVNS. This CDR3 comprises 13 residues. The CDR3 sequence: CASTDRTKETQYF. The CDR3, as DNA: TGTGCCAGCACCGACAGGACCAAAGAGACCCAGTACTTC.

This clonotype has at least ten counts. This chain joins TRBV4-2 and TRBJ1-3, with a weak D call TRBD1 (6 bases). The germline gives CDR1 LGHNA, CDR2 YNFKEQ. The CDR3 is 16 residues long. V lost 0 bases to trimming and J lost 0 bases, with 9 bases between them. The CDR3 sequence: CASSQEGTFSGNTIYF. CDR3 coding DNA: TGTGCCAGCAGCCAAGAGGGGACATTCTCTGGAAACACCATATATTTT.

This clonotype was counted between two and nine times. The chain uses TRBV7-9 and TRBJ1-1, with 8 bases aligning to TRBD1. Germline assignment: CDR1 SEHNR and CDR2 FQNEAQ (reference sequence). J lost 5 bases, V lost 5 bases, and 7 bases had no gene match. This CDR3 is built from 14 residues. The CDR3 coding sequence is TGTGCCAGCAGCCAGTGGACAGGGCGGACTGAAGCTTTCTTT. As protein: CASSQWTGRTEAFF.